A selection of T cell receptor beta chains follows, all from one sample in a study of cytomegalovirus exposure and HLA in healthy donors. Only in-frame clones appear in the TCRdb table, and some are missing; sequencing was by immunoSEQ multiplex PCR. The sample has more than 90,000 clones, roughly four fifths seen once. Material: PBMCs. The receptors come from a man in his fifties in good health and CMV-seropositive. Both conserved end residues are trimmed from each CDR3. D genes are given only for firm matches. A row's size may be missing; if present it is once, few, many or a size class.

D	V	size	J	CDR3
TRBD2	TRBV7-2	once	TRBJ2-7	ASSPRTSGTLSYEQY
TRBD2	TRBV15	.	TRBJ2-1	ATSRDLLARPSSYNEQF
.	TRBV7-9	.	TRBJ2-1	ASSFHAGGQDEQF
TRBD2	TRBV2	.	TRBJ2-7	ASKRGGANEQY
.	TRBV28	.	TRBJ2-7	ASSFQPLGEQY
.	TRBV4-3	few	TRBJ2-7	ASSQDFYAAVNSYEQY
.	TRBV4-1	few	TRBJ2-1	ASSQESRGSNEQF
.	TRBV15	.	TRBJ1-1	ATSRPGVAMNTEAF
TRBD2	TRBV5-1	.	TRBJ2-3	ASSFSGRKDTQY
TRBD1	TRBV19	.	TRBJ1-2	ASQGAFDYGYT
.	TRBV2	.	TRBJ1-5	ASSEQSRDQPQH
.	TRBV2	.	TRBJ2-3	ASSEQGGTDTQY
.	TRBV2	.	TRBJ1-2	ASREGRPGYT
TRBD1	TRBV10-1	once	TRBJ2-6	ASSEQGSGANVLT
.	TRBV7-2	.	TRBJ2-7	ASSRGGASIDEQY
.	TRBV11-2	once	TRBJ1-4	ASSLDRANEKLF
.	TRBV18	few	TRBJ2-2	ASREPRAGELF
.	TRBV6-1	.	TRBJ2-7	ASSVGSGYEQY
.	TRBV18	.	TRBJ1-5	ASSPGRGNQPQH
.	TRBV7-6	.	TRBJ2-1	ASSQGNEQF
TRBD1	TRBV7-9	.	TRBJ1-4	ASSPRQGTGEKLF
TRBD1	TRBV6-5	.	TRBJ1-4	ASSYSRTGMVEKLF
.	TRBV9	.	TRBJ2-5	ASSNRESTVETQY
TRBD1	TRBV18	.	TRBJ2-4	ASSSLGQGARGNIQY
.	TRBV15	.	TRBJ2-5	ATSPGLEETQY
.	TRBV11-2	few	TRBJ2-1	ASSLDLYSSYNEQF
.	TRBV7-9	.	TRBJ1-6	ASSPGGQGRSPLH
TRBD2	TRBV5-6	few	TRBJ2-7	ASSLGGAGGHVEY
TRBD1	TRBV2	.	TRBJ2-7	ASSLQGVAYEQY
.	TRBV27	once	TRBJ2-3	ASGTDTQY
.	TRBV19	.	TRBJ2-3	ASSIESGISDTQY
TRBD1	TRBV29-1	.	TRBJ1-2	SGGTGPYGYT
TRBD2	TRBV4-1	.	TRBJ2-1	ASSQTSGSYNEQF
.	TRBV4-3	.	TRBJ1-5	ASSLNGQFNQPQH
.	TRBV5-6	few	TRBJ1-5	ASSLGYGGSKEAQH
TRBD1	TRBV5-6	.	TRBJ2-1	ASSVGTGSSDEQF
.	TRBV10-3	.	TRBJ1-3	AISPGLGNTIY
.	TRBV2	.	TRBJ2-1	ASQLGQNNEQF
TRBD2	TRBV27	.	TRBJ2-7	ASSLRLADTYEQY
.	TRBV19	.	TRBJ1-5	ASSPETGVAQPQH
TRBD1	TRBV7-2	.	TRBJ2-1	ASSLTWTEGANEQF
.	TRBV7-9	.	TRBJ1-1	SSSLEGETEAF
.	TRBV11-3	.	TRBJ1-1	ASSFRGEAF
.	TRBV5-1	.	TRBJ2-7	ASSGGVNEQY
.	TRBV5-1	.	TRBJ2-3	ASSLGIRGLTTDTQY
TRBD2	TRBV18	once	TRBJ2-7	ASSPLSGTSGRAREQY
TRBD2	TRBV7-2	.	TRBJ2-1	ASSLGGAGGWEQF
.	TRBV4-2	once	TRBJ1-5	ASSQDLRGGNQPQH
TRBD1	TRBV6-1	.	TRBJ1-2	ATFLDRAYGYT
TRBD2	TRBV27	.	TRBJ2-3	ASSSFLAASTDTQY
TRBD1	TRBV2	.	TRBJ1-5	ASSEVGGRVNQPQH
.	TRBV6-1	.	TRBJ2-7	ASSETPAQTYEQY
TRBD1	TRBV19	.	TRBJ2-7	ASRQGGDEQY